One T cell receptor beta chain is described in this entry. The antigen is undetermined. Other DNA sequences in this sample translate to the same CDR3. The entry originates in a study of shared clonotypes between healthy human individuals. With 5 bases clipped from V and 3 bases from J, the junction kept 1 base outside the gene matches. Germline V gives CDR1 SGHAT, CDR2 FQNNGV. The CDR3 is 14 residues long. Findings of the study overall: What limited the represented genetic and exposure-history diversity was the small number of donors. Naive subsets generally exceeded memory subsets in estimated richness. The four-donor shared clonotypes exceeded non-shared clonotypes in generation probability, with non-shared ones scoring lower.

TCRdb's copy holds only in-frame clones and misses some; the assay was immunoSEQ multiplex PCR. The data show some 100,000 clones, with about 71% seen just once and 24% held by the top ten. Sequenced input: memory CD8+ T cells sorted from blood. Subset noted: CD45RO+ cells pooled with CCR7-negative TemRA cells. The clonotype was recovered from a woman aged 30 to 39 in good health. The genes are TRBV11-2 and TRBJ2-5; the match to TRBD2 covers 12 bases. The CDR3 sequence is CASSPSGREETQYF. DNA for the CDR3: TGTGCCAGCAGCCCTAGCGGGAGGGAAGAGACCCAGTACTTC. Together with reference TRBV11-2 and TRBJ2-5, the CDR3 gives the full variable domain: EAGVAQSPRYKIIEKRQSVAFWCNPISGHATLYWYQQILGQGPKLLIQFQNNGVVDDSQLPKDRFSAERLKGVDSTLKIQPAKLEDSAVYLCASSPSGREETQYFGPGTRLLVL.